This record concerns one T cell receptor beta chain sequence. This record belongs to a study of blood T cell repertoires in COVID-19. Overall study: Acute and convalescent COVID-19 samples came from the United States, Italy and Spain. In each case, the material was cDNA or gDNA derived from T cells, B-cell-depleted T cells, or PBMCs.

Per the authors' pipeline: Amplified reference gene primers provided the basis for estimating nucleated cell counts. Generated by immunoSEQ multiplex PCR, the TCRdb table keeps only in-frame clones and is missing some. From that table come the V and J calls and clone size; the DNA was used to work out D and trimming. The sample contains some 200,000 clones, about 91% of which appear only once. The germline V gene encodes CDR1 SGHTA and CDR2 FQGNSA. Trimming cost V 0 bases and J 7 bases; bases outside gene matches: 8. This CDR3 is built from 16 residues. The chain is built from TRBV7-2 and TRBJ2-1; TRBD2 matches at 8 bases. The receptor's source is a man between 18 and 35 years old with active or convalescent COVID-19. Source material: peripheral blood. This chain's CDR3 is CASSLASGSPTNEQFF. Written as DNA, the CDR3 is TGTGCCAGCAGCTTAGCGAGCGGGAGCCCGACGAATGAGCAGTTCTTC.